The entry that follows covers one T cell receptor beta chain sequence. Its antigen is currently unknown. Germline-derived CDR1 and CDR2 are SQVTM and ANQGSEA. This CDR3 comprises 12 residues. V was clipped by 8 bases and J by 11 bases; unmatched bases: 13. This record comes from a study of T cell responses to AZD1222 COVID-19 vaccine. Whole-study context: Second-dose schedules of about 4 or about 12 weeks were combined. Study findings and constraints: None of the repertoires were sampled until the peak T cell response had passed. Possibly, clonal diversity was underestimated; donors were largely white British and included more females.

This table comes from immunoSEQ multiplex PCR, and its TCRdb copy is limited to in-frame clones, with some not included. The sample lists 150,000 or so clones, 80% to 95% occurring once. Sequenced material: peripheral blood, taken on day 0 of AZD1222 vaccination. This clonotype was obtained from an adult in good health. The V and J genes are TRBV29-1 and TRBJ2-7; TRBD1 aligns across 9 bases. The CDR3 nucleotides read TGCAGCATCAGGACAGGGGATGGGTCGGAGTACTTC. It translates to CSIRTGDGSEYF.